Sequencing of this T cell receptor (beta chain) was carried out in a study of naive and memory T cell subsets. Broader study findings: In naive cells, over 95% of TCR sequences were seen only once.

The length of the CDR3 is 19 residues. Looked up from germline, CDR1 is SGHVS and CDR2 is FNYEAQ. V lost 5 bases and J lost 0; bases outside the gene matches: 11. This clonotype occurred many times. Its antigen is undetermined. EMRA cells were CD45RA+CD27-, and effector memory cells CD45RA-CD27-. The beta constant-region primer was an equimolar mix of two oligonucleotides covering TRBC1 and TRBC2. Each CDR3 protein is one row after TCRdb ran MiXCR on the UMI-ligation and nested PCR reads. In the table there are over 25,000 distinct CDR3 sequences, around 10% of which are singletons. The chain is built from TRBV7-6 and TRBJ2-2; 11 nucleotides match TRBD1. This TCR was recovered from a human donor in good health. The sample taken for sequencing was effector memory CD4+ T cells from blood. The subset is: effector memory, CD45RA- CD27-. CDR3 sequence reads: CASSRRGTGGSPNTGELFF. The CDR3 nucleotides are TGTGCCAGCAGCCGAAGGGGGACAGGGGGGAGTCCGAACACCGGGGAGCTGTTTTTT.